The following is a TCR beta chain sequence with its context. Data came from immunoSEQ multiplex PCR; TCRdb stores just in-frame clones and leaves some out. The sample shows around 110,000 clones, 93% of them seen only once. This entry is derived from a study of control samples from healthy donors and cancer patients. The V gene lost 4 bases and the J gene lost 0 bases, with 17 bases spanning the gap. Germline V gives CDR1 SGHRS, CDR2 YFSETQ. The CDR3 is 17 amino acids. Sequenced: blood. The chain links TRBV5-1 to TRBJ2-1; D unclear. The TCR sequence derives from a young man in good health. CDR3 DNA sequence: TGCGCCAGCAGCCCCCCCATTTCTTGGGGCTCCTACAATGAGCAGTTCTTC. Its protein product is CASSPPISWGSYNEQFF.